Sequencing of this T cell receptor beta chain was carried out in a study of regulatory T cells in long-lasting Graves disease. The sample's time point: newly diagnosed GD, antithyroid drugs for less than 3 months. RNA from PBMCs was the source of the TCR library. This clonotype was detected many times. CDR1 SGHAT and CDR2 FQNNGV come from the germline V gene. The CDR3 runs to 13 residues. Between the trimmed V and J ends, which lost 8 bases and 0 bases, there was a span of 7 bases. TCR beta libraries were built with iRepertoire HTBI primers and Arm-PCR of CDR3 regions. TCRdb fed the multiplex PCR reads into MiXCR, producing one record per CDR3 protein. The table lists about 530,000 distinct CDR3 sequences, about 15% of them singletons. These data were also reused for a study on T cells in Graves' hyperthyroidism and ophthalmopathy. From that second work: If no ophthalmopathy progression occurred within 18 months, Graves' hyperthyroidism was stable. Expanded thyroid clonotypes (above 0.001) were mostly also found in blood.

The chain carries TRBV11-2 and TRBJ1-4; D not resolved. The clonotype originates from a woman aged 35-65 years with Graves disease. Sample: peripheral blood mononuclear cells (PBMCs), taken at new diagnosis, from a patient treated with antithyroid drugs. The CDR3 reads CASAVSTNEKLFF. The CDR3 nucleotides read TGTGCCAGCGCGGTATCAACTAATGAAAAACTGTTTTTT.